The 10 T cell receptor beta chains reported below all come from one sample, sequenced in a study of blood T cell repertoires in COVID-19. Using immunoSEQ multiplex PCR, the repertoire was profiled, and TCRdb retains in-frame clones only, with some absent. Of tens of thousands of clones listed, around 86% are singletons. The specimen was peripheral blood. Source of these receptors: a man aged 45 to 65 with active or convalescent COVID-19.

This chain uses TRBV18 with TRBJ1-2; no clear D gene. The CDR3 spans 15 residues. Per germline, CDR1 KGHSH and CDR2 LQKENI. Trimming took 4 bases from V and 6 from J, leaving 18 bases between them. In DNA form, the CDR3 reads TGTGCCAGCTCACTGACCGGGAAGGAATTGAATGGCTACACCTTC. It encodes CASSLTGKELNGYTF. The variable domain in full, completed from reference TRBV18 and TRBJ1-2, reads NAGVMQNPRHLVRRRGQEARLRCSPMKGHSHVYWYRQLPEEGLKFMVYLQKENIIDESGMPKERFSAEFPKEGPSILRIQQVVRGDSAAYFCASSLTGKELNGYTFGSGTRLTVV.

This clone was picked up one time. V gene TRBV4-1 combines with J gene TRBJ2-7; TRBD1 might be the D (5 bases). Germline lookup yields CDR1 MGHRA and CDR2 YSYEKL. The V end lost 3 bases, the J end lost 6 bases, and 9 bases lay between the germline ends. The CDR3 runs to 12 residues. The CDR3 nucleotides are TGCGCCAGCAGCCATGTACAGGTCGAGCAGTACTTC. Protein sequence: CASSHVQVEQYF.

This chain uses TRBV13 with TRBJ2-3, with D perhaps matching TRBD2 (6 bases). The V gene lost 6 bases and the J gene lost 4 bases, with 14 bases spanning the gap. The germline CDR1 and CDR2 sequences are PRHDT and FYEKMQ (reference sequence). The CDR3 has 14 residues. This chain's CDR3 is CASRPGARADTQYF. The CDR3 nucleotides are TGTGCCAGCAGGCCGGGAGCCCGCGCAGATACGCAGTATTTT.

The rearrangement links TRBV6-5 to TRBJ2-5; tentative D call: TRBD2 (6 bases). V was cut by 2 bases and J by 1 base, with 11 bases left in between. CDR3 size: 15 residues. Germline V gene data show CDR1 as MNHEY and CDR2 as SVGAGI. CDR3 sequence (DNA): TGTGCCAGCAGTTACCGGGGGACTGCCCAAGAGACCCAGTACTTC. This codes for CASSYRGTAQETQYF.

This clone was seen only once. This chain connects TRBV4-1 to TRBJ1-5; 7 positions match TRBD1. The CDR3 has 15 residues. Germline CDR1 reads MGHRA; CDR2 reads YSYEKL. With V trimmed by 2 bases and J by 3 bases, 4 bases remained unmatched. The CDR3: CASSQFGQANQPQHF. The CDR3 DNA reads TGCGCCAGCAGCCAATTCGGACAGGCCAATCAGCCCCAGCATTTT.

The rearrangement links TRBV9 to TRBJ1-5, with D unclear. Trimming removed 0 bases from V and 0 bases from J, with 7 bases in between. Germline-derived CDR1 and CDR2 are SGDLS and YYNGEE. The CDR3 runs to 15 residues. The CDR3 DNA follows: TGTGCCAGCAGCGTAGGCATCAGTAGCAATCAGCCCCAGCATTTT. This encodes CASSVGISSNQPQHF.

This CDR3 is CAWLGRDYGYTF. DNA for the CDR3: TGTGCCTGGCTTGGCAGGGACTATGGCTACACCTTC. J is TRBJ1-2 and V is TRBV30; D is perhaps TRBD1 (5 bases). The V end was cut by 5 bases, the J end by 3 bases, with 10 bases between. From germline, CDR1 is GTSNPN and CDR2 SVGIG (reference sequence). The CDR3 totals 12 residues.

This chain links TRBV5-1 with TRBJ2-2, with D perhaps TRBD1 (5 bases). The V end lost 0 bases, the J end lost 6 bases, and 12 bases lay between the germline ends. The germline gives CDR1 SGHRS, CDR2 YFSETQ. This CDR3 has 15 amino acids. In nucleotides, the CDR3 is TGCGCCAGCAGCTTGGACAGGTTGGACGCCGGGGAGCTGTTTTTT. Its protein is CASSLDRLDAGELFF.

The chain is built from TRBV21-1 and TRBJ2-6; the table gives TRBD1 as D, unverified against the DNA. TRBV21-1 is termed a pseudogene. This CDR3 is built from 19 residues. This CDR3 reads CASSKLWDREPSGANVLTF. CDR3 nucleotide sequence: TGTGCCAGCAGCAAACTTTGGGACAGGGAACCCTCTGGGGCCAACGTCCTGACTTTC.

The V and J genes are TRBV5-4 and TRBJ2-1; D gene ambiguous. The CDR3 spans 14 residues. V was trimmed by 5 bases and J by 8 bases, leaving 17 bases between them. The germline V gene has CDR1 SGHNT and CDR2 YYREEE (reference sequence). CDR3 nucleotide sequence: TGTGCCAGCAGTCAATCCCGCGCCAGCGATGAGCAGTTCTTC. This gives the protein CASSQSRASDEQFF. Full variable domain (missing parts from reference TRBV5-4 and TRBJ2-1): ETGVTQSPTHLIKTRGQQVTLRCSSQSGHNTVSWYQQALGQGPQFIFQYYREEENGRGNFPPRFSGLQFPNYSSELNVNALELDDSALYLCASSQSRASDEQFFGPGTRLTVL.